This T cell receptor beta chain appears in the sequencing data of a study of cytomegalovirus exposure and HLA in healthy donors. Every donor was a healthy person donating bone marrow. Primers: 60 Vbeta forward and 13 Jbeta reverse. The assay was immunoSEQ multiplex PCR, and TCRdb's table has in-frame clones only and misses some. The sample shows about 150,000 clones, less than 90% of them seen only once. The CDR3 is 14 residues long. From germline, CDR1 is MNHEY and CDR2 SVGAGI. To note about this clone: What it recognizes is unknown.

Whole-study findings and limits: In an earlier analysis, most TCR beta V segments were productive about 87% or about 30% of the time. A few chains linked to CMV were shown in vitro to be specific for CMV antigens. Apparent HLA restriction characterized most CMV-associated TCR beta chains in a later analysis.

This chain joins TRBV6-5 and TRBJ2-5, with 11 bases fitting TRBD1. TRBJ2-7 matches the DNA end more closely, so the J call is doubtful. The specimen was PBMCs. The TCR was taken from a man aged 18-30 years in good health and CMV-seronegative. The CDR3 protein is CASTPQGQGDEQYF. CDR3 nucleotides: TGTGCCAGCACTCCTCAGGGACAGGGGGACGAGCAGTACTTC.